This entry lists 25 T cell receptor beta chains sequenced from one sample in a study of Graves' ophthalmopathy and Graves' hyperthyroidism. Amplification targeted the TCR beta CDR3 regions, with RNA transcripts as the source material. HTBI-primed RT-PCR formed the first round, and a multiplex PCR formed the second. TCRdb ran MiXCR on the multiplex PCR reads and lists one entry per CDR3 protein. The sample holds some 750,000 distinct CDR3 sequences, 35% to 50% seen once. Material: peripheral blood. All receptors derive from an adult man with Graves' ophthalmopathy.

This clonotype came up many times. The V and J genes are TRBV19 and TRBJ1-6; D is unclear. This CDR3 is 12 amino acids long. The ends were cut back, 1 base at V and 12 bases at J, with 7 bases in the middle. Germline CDR1 reads LNHDA; CDR2 reads SQIVND (reference sequence). This CDR3 is CASSIADGPLHF. CDR3 nucleotides: TGTGCCAGTAGTATAGCGGACGGACCCCTCCACTTT.

V gene TRBV29-1 combines with J gene TRBJ2-7; 12 bases agree with TRBD1. This CDR3 is 14 amino acids long. The germline CDR1 and CDR2 sequences are SQVTM and ANQGSEA. CDR3 sequence (DNA): TGCAGTGCTAGAGGCCGGGACAGGGGGCGCGAGCAGTACTTC. Protein: CSARGRDRGREQYF.

V gene TRBV27 combines with J gene TRBJ1-6; TRBD1 aligns across 7 bases. V shed 6 bases, J shed 7 bases, and the junction held 6 bases outside the gene matches. Germline V gives CDR1 MNHEY, CDR2 SMNVEV (reference sequence). The CDR3 runs to 14 residues. The CDR3 nucleotides read TGTGCCAGCAGCTGGGGACAGAAAAATTCACCCCTCCACTTT. It translates to CASSWGQKNSPLHF.

The chain recombines TRBV2 with TRBJ2-2, with TRBD1 identical over 7 bases. This CDR3 comprises 15 residues. The V gene's germline CDR1 is SNHLY and CDR2 FYNNEI. Germline trimming cut 6 bases from V and 6 bases from J; bases unmatched to any gene: 10. CDR3: CASRNRGYRSGELFF. DNA for the CDR3: TGTGCCAGCAGGAACAGGGGTTATCGTTCCGGGGAGCTGTTTTTT. The full variable domain, in which reference TRBV2 and TRBJ2-2 provide the parts outside the CDR3, is EPEVTQTPSHQVTQMGQEVILRCVPISNHLYFYWYRQILGQKVEFLVSFYNNEISEKSEIFDDQFSVERPDGSNFTLKIRSTKLEDSAMYFCASRNRGYRSGELFFGEGSRLTVL.

The chain carries TRBV25-1 and TRBJ1-3; possibly TRBD1 for D (5 bases). CDR1 is MGHDK, CDR2 SYGVNS, per germline. V lost 2 bases to trimming and J lost 9 bases, with 17 bases between them. The CDR3 spans 15 residues. CDR3 nucleotides: TGTGCCAGCAGTGAAAGAGGGACTAGCGGGGGCACCATATATTTT. Translated: CASSERGTSGGTIYF. The variable domain in full, with the rest retrieved from reference TRBV25-1 and TRBJ1-3, is EADIYQTPRYLVIGTGKKITLECSQTMGHDKMYWYQQDPGMELHLIHYSYGVNSTEKGDLSSESTVSRIRTEHFPLTLESARPSHTSQYLCASSERGTSGGTIYFGEGSWLTVV.

This clonotype has a handful of counts. This sequence joins TRBV19 and TRBJ1-5, with D tentatively TRBD1 (5 bases). CDR1 and CDR2 from the germline V gene are LNHDA and SQIVND (reference sequence). CDR3 size: 15 residues. Between the trimmed V and J ends, which lost 10 bases and 6 bases, there was a span of 22 bases. CDR3 amino acids: CATRERGDTGQPQHF. In DNA, the CDR3 is TGTGCCACGAGGGAGAGGGGTGACACGGGTCAGCCCCAGCATTTT.

This clonotype was counted many times. CDR3 sequence reads: CASSSLSSYEQYF. CDR3 nucleotides: TGTGCCAGCAGCTCGCTGAGCTCCTACGAGCAGTACTTC. The chain employs TRBV7-9 and TRBJ2-7; no reliable D call. The CDR3 is made up of 13 amino acids. Per the germline V gene, CDR1 is SEHNR and CDR2 is FQNEAQ (reference sequence). V was clipped by 4 bases and J by 0 bases, with 7 bases between them.

The sample holds a few counts of this clonotype. This chain joins TRBV12-3 or TRBV12-4 and TRBJ1-5, with TRBD1 as a possible D gene (5 bases). There are 13 residues in the CDR3. The ends were cut back, 8 bases at V and 6 bases at J, with 14 bases in the middle. CDR3 DNA sequence: TGTGCCAGCGGCGGGGGTCCGCCTCAGCCCCAGCATTTT. Translating gives CASGGGPPQPQHF.

This clonotype was seen ten or more times. The DNA of the CDR3 is TGTGCCAGCAGCCAAGAAGGTAGGAGGGGGCGGTTACCCCTCCACTTT. Protein: CASSQEGRRGRLPLHF. This chain links TRBV4-2 with TRBJ1-6, with 7 bases that match TRBD1. Per germline, CDR1 LGHNA and CDR2 YNFKEQ. CDR3 length: 16 residues. The ends lost 0 bases at V and 12 bases at J; junction bases unmatched: 11.

This clonotype was picked up a small number of times. The chain couples TRBV7-9 to TRBJ2-2, with 9 bases matching TRBD1. The CDR3 runs 15 residues. Per the germline V gene, CDR1 is SEHNR and CDR2 is FQNEAQ (reference sequence). Trimming at V came to 5 bases and at J to 5 bases, leaving 6 bases not matched to a gene. CDR3 in amino acids: CASSPIDRGTGELFF. The CDR3 DNA reads TGTGCCAGCAGCCCAATAGACAGGGGGACCGGGGAGCTGTTTTTT.

This clonotype appeared once. The chain combines TRBV6-5 with TRBJ1-1; 8 positions match TRBD1. The CDR3 has 12 residues. Germline V gene data show CDR1 as MNHEY and CDR2 as SVGAGI. The V segment lost 6 bases and the J segment 8 bases; nucleotides outside the gene matches: 5. The CDR3 region is CASRPNRGEAFF. CDR3 nucleotide sequence: TGTGCCAGCAGGCCCAACAGGGGGGAAGCTTTCTTT.

The chain couples TRBV12-3 or TRBV12-4 to TRBJ2-3; 15 nucleotides match TRBD2. The J segment lost 3 bases and the V segment lost 1 base, leaving 2 bases of the junction unmatched. This CDR3 region has 17 residues. CDR3 bases: TGTGCCAGCAGTTTAGAGGGGACTAGCGGGAGGACAGATACGCAGTATTTT. It encodes CASSLEGTSGRTDTQYF.

At least ten counts were recorded for this clonotype. The chain carries TRBV7-9 and TRBJ1-2, with 9 bases fitting TRBD1. The CDR3 spans 14 residues. V was pared by 5 bases and J by 4 bases, with 5 bases of the junction left unmatched. Germline CDR1 reads SEHNR; CDR2 reads FQNEAQ (reference sequence). The CDR3 here is CASSVGQGTYGYTF. In DNA form, the CDR3 reads TGTGCCAGCAGCGTAGGACAGGGGACCTATGGCTACACCTTC.

The rearrangement uses TRBV19 and TRBJ2-5, with TRBD1 matching over 9 bases. The CDR3 length is 13 residues. CDR1 is LNHDA, CDR2 SQIVND, per germline (reference sequence). The J segment lost 6 bases and the V segment lost 4 bases, leaving 3 bases of the junction unmatched. In nucleotides, the CDR3 is TGTGCCAGTAGTACGGACAGGGGCCAGACCCAGTACTTC. Translated, it gives CASSTDRGQTQYF.

This clonotype was observed many times. The chain employs TRBV7-9 and TRBJ1-5; the match to TRBD1 covers 7 bases. The junction had 16 bases not matched to a gene; V was cut back by 5 bases and J by 6 bases. The CDR3 covers 17 residues. From germline, CDR1 is SEHNR and CDR2 FQNEAQ (reference sequence). In DNA form, the CDR3 reads TGTGCCAGCAGCCGAAGTCTTGGGCAGGGGGTAGGTCAGCCCCAGCATTTT. Translating it yields CASSRSLGQGVGQPQHF. Combining the CDR3 with reference TRBV7-9 and TRBJ1-5 gives the whole variable domain DTGVSQNPRHKITKRGQNVTFRCDPISEHNRLYWYRQTLGQGPEFLTYFQNEAQLEKSRLLSDRFSAERPKGSFSTLEIQRTEQGDSAMYLCASSRSLGQGVGQPQHFGDGTRLSIL.

The V gene is TRBV7-9, the J gene TRBJ2-5; D remains ambiguous. The germline gives CDR1 SEHNR, CDR2 FQNEAQ (reference sequence). This CDR3 has 16 amino acids. V was pared by 1 base and J by 0 bases, with 12 bases between. The CDR3 bases are TGTGCCAGCAGCTTAGAGGTTGCCGTGTACCAAGAGACCCAGTACTTC. It encodes CASSLEVAVYQETQYF.

This clonotype was counted only a few times. V and J are TRBV11-2 and TRBJ1-1; 7 nucleotides match TRBD1. Germline V gene lookup returns CDR1 SGHAT and CDR2 FQNNGV. Trimming at V came to 3 bases and at J to 2 bases, leaving 6 bases not matched to a gene. This CDR3 is 15 amino acids long. This CDR3 is CASSLGRGDNTEAFF. CDR3 DNA: TGTGCCAGCAGCTTGGGCAGGGGGGACAACACTGAAGCTTTCTTT.

The chain has TRBV7-3 and TRBJ2-3, with D possibly TRBD2 on 7 matching bases. The CDR3 loop spans 15 amino acids. V lost 0 bases to trimming and J lost 5 bases, with 12 bases between them. The germline V gene has CDR1 SGHTA and CDR2 FQGTGA. The CDR3 loop reads CASSLTEGGVDTQYF. The CDR3, as DNA: TGTGCCAGCAGCTTAACAGAGGGGGGGGTAGATACGCAGTATTTT.

This clonotype was found many times. The chain combines TRBV7-8 with TRBJ2-7, with D unclear. The CDR3 consists of 12 residues. Trimming shortened V by 3 bases and J by 2 bases, and 5 bases separated the two germline ends. From germline, CDR1 is SGHVS and CDR2 FQNEAQ. The CDR3 DNA sequence: TGTGCCAGCAGCTTCGGCACCTACGAGCAGTACTTC. Amino acid sequence: CASSFGTYEQYF.

The rearrangement joins TRBV25-1 to TRBJ2-2; D remains unclear. CDR1 is MGHDK, CDR2 SYGVNS, per germline. CDR3 length: 12 residues. V was pared by 10 bases and J by 6 bases, with 12 bases between. The CDR3 here is CAIKSGAGELFF. CDR3 coding DNA: TGTGCCATCAAATCCGGAGCCGGGGAGCTGTTTTTT.

This clonotype appeared a few times. V is TRBV25-1 and J is TRBJ2-6; D not resolved. V lost 4 bases, J lost 4 bases, and 11 bases lay in between. Looked up from germline, CDR1 is MGHDK and CDR2 is SYGVNS. This CDR3 is 15 amino acids long. CDR3 in amino acids: CASSASLLGANVLTF. The CDR3 coding sequence is TGTGCCAGCAGTGCCTCTCTGCTAGGGGCCAACGTCCTGACTTTC.

The chain has TRBV24-1 and TRBJ1-5; the match to TRBD1 covers 10 bases. CDR3 length equals 15 residues. Germline V gene lookup returns CDR1 KGHDR and CDR2 SFDVKD. J was trimmed by 5 bases and V by 6 bases; bases with no gene match: 6. As DNA, the CDR3 is TGTGCCACCAGTTTAGCAGGGACAGGGGATCAGCCCCAGCATTTT. Translation gives CATSLAGTGDQPQHF.

This clonotype was detected many times. V usage is TRBV12-3 or TRBV12-4 and J usage is TRBJ1-5; 9 nucleotides agree with TRBD1. CDR3 length: 14 amino acids. V was clipped by 6 bases and J by 6 bases; unmatched bases: 6. CDR3 sequence: CASRDRGGVQPQHF. CDR3 DNA: TGTGCCAGCAGGGACAGGGGAGGGGTTCAGCCCCAGCATTTT.

This clonotype has more than one count but fewer than ten. The gene calls are TRBV12-3 or TRBV12-4 and TRBJ2-2; 7 positions agree with TRBD1. V shed 6 bases, J shed 7 bases, and the junction held 8 bases outside the gene matches. CDR3 length equals 14 residues. CDR3 region: CASRRYRGSGELFF. CDR3 nucleotides: TGTGCCAGCAGACGATACAGGGGCAGCGGGGAGCTGTTTTTT.

In its sample, this clonotype was seen a few times. The rearrangement uses TRBV12-3 or TRBV12-4 and TRBJ2-6; a possible D gene is TRBD1 (5 bases). V shed 7 bases and J shed 0 bases, with 19 bases lying between them. This CDR3 contains 18 residues. CDR3 sequence reads: CASTGARVPFSGANVLTF. CDR3 nucleotide sequence: TGTGCCAGCACTGGGGCCAGGGTCCCCTTCTCTGGGGCCAACGTCCTGACTTTC.